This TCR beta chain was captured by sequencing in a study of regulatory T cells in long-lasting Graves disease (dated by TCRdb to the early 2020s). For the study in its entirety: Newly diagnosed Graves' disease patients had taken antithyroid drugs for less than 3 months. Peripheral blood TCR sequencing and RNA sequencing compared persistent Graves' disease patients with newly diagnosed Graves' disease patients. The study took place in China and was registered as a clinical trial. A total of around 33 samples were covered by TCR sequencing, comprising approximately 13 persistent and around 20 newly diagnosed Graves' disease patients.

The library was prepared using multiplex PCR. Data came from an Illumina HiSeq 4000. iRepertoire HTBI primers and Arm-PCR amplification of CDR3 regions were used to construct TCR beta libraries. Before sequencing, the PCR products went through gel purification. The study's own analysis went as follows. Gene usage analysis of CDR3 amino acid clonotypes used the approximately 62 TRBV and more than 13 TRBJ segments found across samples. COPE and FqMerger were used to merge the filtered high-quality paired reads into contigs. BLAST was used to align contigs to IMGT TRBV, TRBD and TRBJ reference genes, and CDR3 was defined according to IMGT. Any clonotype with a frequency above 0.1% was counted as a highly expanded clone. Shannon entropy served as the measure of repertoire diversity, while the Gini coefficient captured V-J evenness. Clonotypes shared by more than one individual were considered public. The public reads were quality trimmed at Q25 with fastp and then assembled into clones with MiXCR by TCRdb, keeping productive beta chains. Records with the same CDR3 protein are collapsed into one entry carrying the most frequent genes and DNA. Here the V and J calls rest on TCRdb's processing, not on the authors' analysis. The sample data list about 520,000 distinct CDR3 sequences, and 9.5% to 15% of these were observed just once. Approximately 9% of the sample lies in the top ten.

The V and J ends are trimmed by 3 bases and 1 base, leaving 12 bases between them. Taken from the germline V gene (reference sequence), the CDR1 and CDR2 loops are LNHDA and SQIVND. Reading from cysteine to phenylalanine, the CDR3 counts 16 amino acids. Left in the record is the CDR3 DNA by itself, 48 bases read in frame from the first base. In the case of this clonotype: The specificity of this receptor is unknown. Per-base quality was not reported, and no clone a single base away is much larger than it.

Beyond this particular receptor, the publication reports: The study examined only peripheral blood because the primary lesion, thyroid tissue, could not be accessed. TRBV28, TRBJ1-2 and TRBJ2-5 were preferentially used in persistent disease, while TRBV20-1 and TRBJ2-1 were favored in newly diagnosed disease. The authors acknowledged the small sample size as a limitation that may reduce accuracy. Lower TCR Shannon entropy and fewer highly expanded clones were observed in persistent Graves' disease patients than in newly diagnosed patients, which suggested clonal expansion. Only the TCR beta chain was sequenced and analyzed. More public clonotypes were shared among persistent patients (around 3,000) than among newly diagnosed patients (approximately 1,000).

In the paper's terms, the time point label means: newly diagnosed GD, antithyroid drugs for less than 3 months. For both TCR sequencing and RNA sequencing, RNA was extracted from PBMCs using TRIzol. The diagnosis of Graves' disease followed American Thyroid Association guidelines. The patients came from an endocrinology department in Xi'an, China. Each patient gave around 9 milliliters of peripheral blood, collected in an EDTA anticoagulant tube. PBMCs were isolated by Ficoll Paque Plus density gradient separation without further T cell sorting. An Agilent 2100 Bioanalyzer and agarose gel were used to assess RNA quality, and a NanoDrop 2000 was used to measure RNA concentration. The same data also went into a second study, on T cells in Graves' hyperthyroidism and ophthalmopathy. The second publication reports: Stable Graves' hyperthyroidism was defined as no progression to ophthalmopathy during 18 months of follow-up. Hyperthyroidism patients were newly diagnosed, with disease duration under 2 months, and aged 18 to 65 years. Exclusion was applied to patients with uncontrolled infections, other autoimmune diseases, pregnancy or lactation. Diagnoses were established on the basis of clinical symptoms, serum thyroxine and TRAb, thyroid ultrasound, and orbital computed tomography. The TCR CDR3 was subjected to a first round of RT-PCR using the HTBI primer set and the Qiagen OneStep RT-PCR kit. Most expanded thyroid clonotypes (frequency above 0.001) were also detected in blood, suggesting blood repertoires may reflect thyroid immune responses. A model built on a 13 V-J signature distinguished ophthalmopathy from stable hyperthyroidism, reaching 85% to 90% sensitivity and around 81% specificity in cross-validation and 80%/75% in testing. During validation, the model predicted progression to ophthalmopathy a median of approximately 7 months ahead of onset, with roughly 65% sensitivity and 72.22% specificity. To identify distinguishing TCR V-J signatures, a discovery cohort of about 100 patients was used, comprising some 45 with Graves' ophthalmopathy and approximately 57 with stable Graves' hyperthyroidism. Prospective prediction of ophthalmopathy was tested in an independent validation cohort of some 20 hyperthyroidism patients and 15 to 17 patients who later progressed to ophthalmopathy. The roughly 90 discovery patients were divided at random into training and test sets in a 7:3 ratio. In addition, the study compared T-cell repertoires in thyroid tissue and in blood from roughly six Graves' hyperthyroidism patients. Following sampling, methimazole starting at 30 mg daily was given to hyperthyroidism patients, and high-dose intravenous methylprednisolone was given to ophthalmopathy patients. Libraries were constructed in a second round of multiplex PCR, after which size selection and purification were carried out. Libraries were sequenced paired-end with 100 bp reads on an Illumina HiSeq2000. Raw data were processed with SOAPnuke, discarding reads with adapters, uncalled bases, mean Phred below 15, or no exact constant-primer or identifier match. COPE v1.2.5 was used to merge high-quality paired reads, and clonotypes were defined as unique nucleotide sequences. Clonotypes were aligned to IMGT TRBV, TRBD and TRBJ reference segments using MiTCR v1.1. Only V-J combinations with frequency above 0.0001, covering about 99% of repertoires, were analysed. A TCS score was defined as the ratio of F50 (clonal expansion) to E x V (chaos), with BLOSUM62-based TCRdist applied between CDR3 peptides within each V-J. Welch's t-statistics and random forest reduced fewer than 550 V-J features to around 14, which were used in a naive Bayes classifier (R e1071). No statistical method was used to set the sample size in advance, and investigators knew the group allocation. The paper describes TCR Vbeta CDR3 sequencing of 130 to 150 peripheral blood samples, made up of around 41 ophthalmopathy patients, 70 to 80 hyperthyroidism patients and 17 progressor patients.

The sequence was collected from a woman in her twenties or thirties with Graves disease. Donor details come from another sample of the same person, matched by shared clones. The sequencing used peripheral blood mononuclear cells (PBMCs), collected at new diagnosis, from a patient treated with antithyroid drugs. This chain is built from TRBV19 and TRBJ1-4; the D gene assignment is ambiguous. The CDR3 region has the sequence CASSILPLGTNEKLFF. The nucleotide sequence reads TGTGCCAGTAGTATTTTACCTCTCGGAACTAATGAAAAACTGTTTTTT. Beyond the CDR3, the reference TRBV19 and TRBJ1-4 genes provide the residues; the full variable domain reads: DGGITQSPKYLFRKEGQNVTLSCEQNLNHDAMYWYRQDPGQGLRLIYYSQIVNDFQKGDIAEGYSVSREKKESFPLTVTSAQKNPTAFYLCASSILPLGTNEKLFFGSGTQLSVL.